Following are 27 T cell receptor beta chains from one sample sequenced in a study of brain T cells in children with intractable seizures. The time point here: blood from clinic visit 5 months post-surgery; TSC patient then seizure free. Method: immunoSEQ multiplex PCR; TCRdb's copy keeps in-frame clones and lacks some. The table records about 340,000 clones, more than 85% of them present only once. The material was peripheral blood, obtained 4 to 6 months after surgery. The origin of the receptors is a boy less than two years old with tuberous sclerosis and intractable seizures.

V gene TRBV6-5 combines with J gene TRBJ1-2, with 7 bases identical to TRBD1. Per the germline V gene, CDR1 is MNHEY and CDR2 is SVGAGI. The CDR3 totals 16 residues. The V and J ends lost 0 bases and 5 bases, in that order; junction bases with no gene match: 9. The CDR3 region is CASSYSKGTAPYGYTF. CDR3 nucleotide sequence: TGTGCCAGCAGTTACTCGAAGGGGACAGCGCCGTATGGCTACACCTTC.

This chain links TRBV3-1 (or the pseudogene TRBV3-2) with TRBJ2-1, with 7 positions matching TRBD2. CDR3 size: 14 residues. The ends lost 0 bases at V and 8 bases at J; junction bases unmatched: 4. Germline assignment: CDR1 LGHDT and CDR2 YNNKEL (reference sequence). The CDR3 DNA reads TGTGCCAGCAGCCAAGAAACGGGAGGACATGAGCAGTTCTTC. It is translated as CASSQETGGHEQFF.

V and J are TRBV10-3 and TRBJ2-1, with 8 nucleotides matching TRBD2. After removal of 4 bases from V and 9 bases from J, the junction contained 5 bases not matched to a gene. The V gene's germline CDR1 is ENHRY and CDR2 SYGVKD. The CDR3 totals 13 residues. The CDR3 reads CAISGAGESEQFF. For the CDR3, the DNA is TGTGCCATCAGTGGAGCGGGAGAAAGTGAGCAGTTCTTC.

This rearrangement joins TRBV30 to TRBJ2-7; D not resolved. Germline V gene sequence: CDR1 GTSNPN, CDR2 SVGIG (reference sequence). Trimming took 0 bases from V and 2 from J, leaving 8 bases between them. The CDR3 covers 13 residues. The CDR3, as DNA: TGTGCCTGGAGTGTATGGGCAGCCTACGAGCAGTACTTC. Protein sequence: CAWSVWAAYEQYF.

The J gene is TRBJ2-1, the V gene TRBV4-1, with TRBD2 identical over 8 bases. The CDR3 length is 15 residues. The junction had 2 bases not matched to a gene; V was cut back by 0 bases and J by 4 bases. Germline loops: CDR1 MGHRA, CDR2 YSYEKL. The CDR3 sequence: CASSQDAGGYNEQFF. The CDR3 coding sequence is TGCGCCAGCAGCCAAGATGCGGGAGGTTACAATGAGCAGTTCTTC.

The chain uses TRBV23-1 and TRBJ1-5; D is undetermined. TRBV23-1 is flagged as an ORF with uncertain function. The CDR3 is made up of 15 amino acids. Trimming cost V 4 bases and J 4 bases, with 14 bases left between them. Written as DNA, the CDR3 is TGCGCCAGCAGTCTGGGAGGGAGTAGGAATCAGCCCCAGCATTTT. Amino acids: CASSLGGSRNQPQHF.

This chain links TRBV5-4 with TRBJ2-7; 7 bases align to TRBD2. Germline V gives CDR1 SGHNT, CDR2 YYREEE (reference sequence). The length of the CDR3 is 19 residues. After removal of 0 bases from V and 1 base from J, the junction contained 16 bases not matched to a gene. The CDR3 is CASSLGSSGSRRFSYEQYF. CDR3 sequence (DNA): TGTGCCAGCAGCTTGGGGTCTAGCGGTAGCCGAAGGTTTTCCTACGAGCAGTACTTC.

The rearrangement joins TRBV6-5 to TRBJ2-4; D might be TRBD2 (6 bases). CDR1 is MNHEY and CDR2 is SVGAGI in the germline V gene. V was shortened by 7 bases and J by 5 bases, with 18 bases between the two germline ends. The CDR3 spans 15 residues. The CDR3 loop is CASILGGDGQNIQYF. The CDR3 nucleotides read TGTGCCAGCATTCTCGGAGGGGACGGACAAAACATTCAGTACTTC.

The rearrangement uses TRBV7-3 and TRBJ2-5, with 10 bases matching TRBD1. The CDR3 has 17 residues. CDR1 is SGHTA and CDR2 is FQGTGA in the germline V gene. Germline trimming cut 2 bases from V and 7 bases from J; bases unmatched to any gene: 13. The CDR3 DNA follows: TGTGCCAGCAGCTTAGAGTCCGGGACAGGGGCCGGAGGGACCCAGTACTTC. Translated: CASSLESGTGAGGTQYF.

This clone was recorded only once. The chain joins TRBV23-1 to TRBJ1-5; possibly TRBD1 for D (6 bases). TRBV23-1 is an open reading frame, and its role is uncertain. The CDR3 has 15 residues. V was shortened by 7 bases and J by 0 bases, with 13 bases between the two germline ends. The CDR3 region is CASINNRDSNQPQHF. CDR3 bases: TGCGCCAGCATAAATAACAGGGATAGCAATCAGCCCCAGCATTTT.

The chain is built from TRBV4-1 and TRBJ2-6; 7 bases line up with TRBD2. The germline CDR1 and CDR2 sequences are MGHRA and YSYEKL. With V trimmed by 1 base and J by 0 bases, 3 bases remained unmatched. There are 17 residues in the CDR3. The CDR3: CASSQVAGFSGANVLTF. CDR3 sequence (DNA): TGCGCCAGCAGCCAAGTAGCGGGCTTCTCTGGGGCCAACGTCCTGACTTTC.

The rearrangement uses TRBV2 and TRBJ2-1; a possible D gene is TRBD1 (6 bases). Trimming shortened V by 2 bases and J by 0 bases, and 8 bases separated the two germline ends. Germline-derived CDR1 and CDR2 are SNHLY and FYNNEI. The CDR3 loop spans 15 amino acids. The CDR3 reads CASSEQGPSYNEQFF. CDR3 bases: TGTGCCAGCAGTGAACAGGGGCCCTCCTACAATGAGCAGTTCTTC.

The chain combines TRBV6-5 with TRBJ2-1, with TRBD2 as a possible D gene (7 bases). Germline lookup yields CDR1 MNHEY and CDR2 SVGAGI. The CDR3 consists of 14 residues. V lost 9 bases, J lost 4 bases, and 16 bases lay in between. The CDR3 loop is CARGGRGPYNEQFF. The CDR3, as DNA: TGTGCCAGGGGGGGGCGGGGGCCGTACAATGAGCAGTTCTTC.

The chain has TRBV3-1 (or the pseudogene TRBV3-2) and TRBJ1-1; no firm D call. Trimming stripped 4 bases from V and 2 bases from J, with 8 bases between. The germline V gene has CDR1 LGHDT and CDR2 YNNKEL (reference sequence). The CDR3 covers 13 residues. The CDR3 protein is CASSLSVNTEAFF. The CDR3 region has the DNA TGTGCCAGCAGCCTCTCGGTCAACACTGAAGCTTTCTTT.

This clone was observed once. The rearrangement joins TRBV30 to TRBJ2-3; 9 positions match TRBD2. The CDR3 spans 15 residues. Per the germline V gene, CDR1 is GTSNPN and CDR2 is SVGIG (reference sequence). After removal of 1 base from V and 1 base from J, the junction contained 3 bases not matched to a gene. DNA of the CDR3: TGTGCCTGGAGTGCGTTAGCGGGGGGCACAGATACGCAGTATTTT. Translating it yields CAWSALAGGTDTQYF.

This clone was observed a handful of times. This sequence joins TRBV3-1 (or the pseudogene TRBV3-2) and TRBJ2-7; maybe TRBD1 (5 bases). Trimming shortened V by 5 bases and J by 3 bases, and 17 bases separated the two germline ends. This CDR3 has 15 amino acids. Looked up from germline, CDR1 is LGHDT and CDR2 is YNNKEL (reference sequence). CDR3 bases: TGTGCCAGCAGCGTAGGGGTCCAGGGTATCTACGAGCAGTACTTC. Protein: CASSVGVQGIYEQYF.

The chain couples TRBV13 to TRBJ2-2; 8 nucleotides align to TRBD2. V lost 5 bases, J lost 5 bases, and 10 bases stayed unmatched. The V gene's germline CDR1 is PRHDT and CDR2 FYEKMQ (reference sequence). The CDR3 contains 16 residues. For the CDR3, the DNA is TGTGCCAGCAGCGAATCCGGGACTAGGAATACCGGGGAGCTGTTTTTT. This sequence encodes CASSESGTRNTGELFF.

This clone appeared a few times. The chain links TRBV19 to TRBJ1-1; unclear D gene. The CDR3 has 16 residues. Germline assignment: CDR1 LNHDA and CDR2 SQIVND (reference sequence). Trimming took 3 bases from V and 1 from J, leaving 15 bases between them. The CDR3 reads CASSIRLGSPNTEAFF. The DNA of the CDR3 is TGTGCCAGTAGTATCAGACTAGGGTCCCCGAACACTGAAGCTTTCTTT.

The chain uses TRBV30 and TRBJ1-6, with D unresolved. This CDR3 has 12 amino acids. V lost 2 bases, J lost 13 bases, and 12 bases lay in between. Germline-derived CDR1 and CDR2 are GTSNPN and SVGIG (reference sequence). CDR3 sequence (DNA): TGTGCCTGGAGTCCGGACGGAGGGCCCCTCCACTTT. Residues: CAWSPDGGPLHF.

The rearrangement joins TRBV19 to TRBJ1-1; 7 bases are a match to TRBD1. The CDR3 sequence is 14 residues long. The ends lost 2 bases at V and 5 bases at J; junction bases unmatched: 5. Germline V lookup: CDR1 LNHDA, CDR2 SQIVND (reference sequence). The CDR3 loop is CASSINYRGTEAFF. In DNA, the CDR3 is TGTGCCAGTAGTATAAATTACAGGGGAACTGAAGCTTTCTTT.

Of note for this clone: This sample includes further DNA sequences coding for the same CDR3. This chain connects TRBV12-3 or TRBV12-4 to TRBJ1-1; D not resolved. The CDR3 is made up of 12 amino acids. The V end was cut by 0 bases, the J end by 7 bases, with 6 bases between. The chain's CDR3 is CASSLAGVEAFF. In nucleotides, the CDR3 is TGTGCCAGCAGTTTAGCCGGCGTTGAAGCTTTCTTT.

The J gene is TRBJ1-2, the V gene TRBV19, with 9 bases lining up with TRBD1. V shed 5 bases and J 4 bases; nucleotides not matched to a gene: 8. The CDR3 has 15 amino acids. Germline V lookup: CDR1 LNHDA, CDR2 SQIVND (reference sequence). The CDR3 loop reads CASSLGDRAGYGYTF. DNA for the CDR3: TGTGCCAGTAGTCTAGGGGACAGGGCAGGCTATGGCTACACCTTC.

CDR3 DNA sequence: TGTGCCAGCAGTTACTCGAAAAGCGGGGTATACAATGAGCAGTTCTTC. Amino acid sequence: CASSYSKSGVYNEQFF. This chain uses TRBV6-5 with TRBJ2-1; 7 bases align to TRBD2. The CDR3 sequence is 16 residues long. The germline V gene has CDR1 MNHEY and CDR2 SVGAGI. V was clipped by 0 bases and J by 4 bases; unmatched bases: 6.

Worth noting for this clone: Different DNA sequences within this sample yield the same CDR3. The chain is built from TRBV19 and TRBJ2-3; TRBD2 agrees at 9 bases. The ends lost 4 bases at V and 1 base at J; junction bases unmatched: 3. Germline V gene lookup returns CDR1 LNHDA and CDR2 SQIVND (reference sequence). The CDR3 has 15 residues. CDR3 sequence (DNA): TGTGCCAGTAGTACGACTAGCGGCGGCACAGATACGCAGTATTTT. This codes for CASSTTSGGTDTQYF.

This clone came up once. The gene calls are TRBV6-5 and TRBJ1-5; no definite D call. The CDR3 has 14 amino acids. Germline V lookup: CDR1 MNHEY, CDR2 SVGAGI. The V gene lost 5 bases and the J gene lost 1 base, with 9 bases spanning the gap. CDR3 DNA sequence: TGTGCCAGCAGTATTGGAAGAAGCAATCAGCCCCAGCATTTT. Protein sequence: CASSIGRSNQPQHF.

This clone was seen only a few times. The chain couples TRBV7-3 to TRBJ1-1; 9 nucleotides match TRBD1. V trimming: 4 bases; J trimming: 2 bases; junction bases outside the gene matches: 2. The CDR3 contains 14 residues. The germline CDR1 and CDR2 sequences are SGHTA and FQGTGA. The CDR3 bases are TGTGCCAGCAGCTCAACAGGGGGCAACACTGAAGCTTTCTTT. Translated, it gives CASSSTGGNTEAFF.

The chain joins TRBV29-1 to TRBJ1-2; 8 bases fit TRBD1. The CDR3 consists of 14 residues. The junction had 9 bases not matched to a gene; V was cut back by 6 bases and J by 3 bases. Germline V gene sequence: CDR1 SQVTM, CDR2 ANQGSEA. The CDR3 loop reads CSVEEVDRDYGYTF. The CDR3 DNA sequence: TGCAGCGTCGAGGAGGTGGACAGGGACTATGGCTACACCTTC.